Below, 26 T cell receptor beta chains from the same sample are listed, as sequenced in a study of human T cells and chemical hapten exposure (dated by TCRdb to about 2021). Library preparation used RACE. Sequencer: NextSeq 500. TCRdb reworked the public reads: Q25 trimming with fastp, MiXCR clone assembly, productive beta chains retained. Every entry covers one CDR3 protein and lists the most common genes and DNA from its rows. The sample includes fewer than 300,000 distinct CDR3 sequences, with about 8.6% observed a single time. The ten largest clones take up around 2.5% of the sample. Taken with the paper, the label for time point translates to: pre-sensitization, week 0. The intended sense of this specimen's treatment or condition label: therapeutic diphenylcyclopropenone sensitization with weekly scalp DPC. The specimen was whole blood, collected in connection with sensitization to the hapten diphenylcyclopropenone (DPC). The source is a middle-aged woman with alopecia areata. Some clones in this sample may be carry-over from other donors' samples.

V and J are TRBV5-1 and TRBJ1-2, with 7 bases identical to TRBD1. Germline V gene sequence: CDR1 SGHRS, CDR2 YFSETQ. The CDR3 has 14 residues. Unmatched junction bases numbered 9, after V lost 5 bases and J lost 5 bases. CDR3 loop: CASRLGGQDYGYTF. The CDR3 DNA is TGCGCCAGCAGGCTTGGAGGACAGGATTATGGCTACACCTTC. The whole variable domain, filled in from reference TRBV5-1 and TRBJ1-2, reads KAGVTQTPRYLIKTRGQQVTLSCSPISGHRSVSWYQQTPGQGLQFLFEYFSETQRNKGNFPGRFSGRQFSNSRSEMNVSTLELGDSALYLCASRLGGQDYGYTFGSGTRLTVV.

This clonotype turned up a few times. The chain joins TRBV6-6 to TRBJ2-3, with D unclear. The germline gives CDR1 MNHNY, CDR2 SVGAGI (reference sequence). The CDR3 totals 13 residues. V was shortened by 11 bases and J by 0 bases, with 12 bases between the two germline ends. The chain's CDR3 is CAGQRISTDTQYF. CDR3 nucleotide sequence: TGTGCCGGCCAGAGGATTAGCACAGATACGCAGTATTTT.

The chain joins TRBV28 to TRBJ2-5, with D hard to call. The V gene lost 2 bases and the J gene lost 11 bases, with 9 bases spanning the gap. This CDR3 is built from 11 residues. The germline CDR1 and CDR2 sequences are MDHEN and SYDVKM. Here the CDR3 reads CASSLGVQQYF. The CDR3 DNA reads TGTGCCAGCAGTTTAGGGGTCCAACAGTACTTC.

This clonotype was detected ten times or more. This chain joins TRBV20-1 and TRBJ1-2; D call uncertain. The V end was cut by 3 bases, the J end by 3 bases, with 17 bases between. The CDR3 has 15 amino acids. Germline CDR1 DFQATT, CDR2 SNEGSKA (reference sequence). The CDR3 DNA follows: TGCAGTGCTAGTCGTGTGAGGGATTGGGACTATGGCTACACCTTC. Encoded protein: CSASRVRDWDYGYTF.

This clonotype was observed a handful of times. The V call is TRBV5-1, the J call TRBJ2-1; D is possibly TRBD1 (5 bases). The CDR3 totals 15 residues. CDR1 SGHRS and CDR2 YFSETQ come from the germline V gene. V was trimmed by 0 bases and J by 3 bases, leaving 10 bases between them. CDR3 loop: CASSLGGDSYNEQFF. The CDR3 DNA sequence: TGCGCCAGCAGCTTGGGAGGTGACAGCTACAATGAGCAGTTCTTC.

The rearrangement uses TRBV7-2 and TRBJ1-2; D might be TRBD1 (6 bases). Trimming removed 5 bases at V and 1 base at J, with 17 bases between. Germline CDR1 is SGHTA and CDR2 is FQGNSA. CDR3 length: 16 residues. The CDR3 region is CASSPQGPAVNYGYTF. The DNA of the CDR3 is TGTGCCAGCAGCCCGCAGGGGCCAGCTGTTAACTATGGCTACACCTTC.

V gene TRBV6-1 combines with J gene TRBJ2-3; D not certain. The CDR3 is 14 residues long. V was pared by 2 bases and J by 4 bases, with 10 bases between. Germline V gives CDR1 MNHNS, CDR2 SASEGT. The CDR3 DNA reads TGTGCCAGCAGTGAAAAAGCTGAACCAGATACGCAGTATTTT. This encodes CASSEKAEPDTQYF.

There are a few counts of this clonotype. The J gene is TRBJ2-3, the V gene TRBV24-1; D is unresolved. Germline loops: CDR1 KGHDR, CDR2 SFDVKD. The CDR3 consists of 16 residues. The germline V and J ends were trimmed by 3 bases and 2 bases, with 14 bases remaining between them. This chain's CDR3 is CATSDPRTGTTDTQYF. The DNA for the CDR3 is TGTGCCACCAGTGATCCCAGGACCGGTACCACAGATACGCAGTATTTT.

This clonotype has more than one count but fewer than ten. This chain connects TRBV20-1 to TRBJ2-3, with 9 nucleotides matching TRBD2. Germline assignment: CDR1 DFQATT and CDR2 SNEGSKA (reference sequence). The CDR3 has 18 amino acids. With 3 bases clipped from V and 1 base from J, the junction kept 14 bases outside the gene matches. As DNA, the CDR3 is TGCAGTGCTAGGGCAGGGCTGCGGGAGGGCCGGGGCACAGATACGCAGTATTTT. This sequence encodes CSARAGLREGRGTDTQYF.

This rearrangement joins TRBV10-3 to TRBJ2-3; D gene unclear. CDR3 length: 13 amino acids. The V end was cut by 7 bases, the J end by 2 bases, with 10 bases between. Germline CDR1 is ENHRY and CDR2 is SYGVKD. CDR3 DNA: TGTGCCATCACCGGGCAGAACACAGATACGCAGTATTTT. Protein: CAITGQNTDTQYF.

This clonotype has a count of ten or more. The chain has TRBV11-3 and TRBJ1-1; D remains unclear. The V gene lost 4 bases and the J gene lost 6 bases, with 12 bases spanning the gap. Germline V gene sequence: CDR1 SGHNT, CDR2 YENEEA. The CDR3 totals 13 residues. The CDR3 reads CASSSTGRSEAFF. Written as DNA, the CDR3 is TGTGCCAGCAGCTCCACCGGGCGCTCTGAAGCTTTCTTT.

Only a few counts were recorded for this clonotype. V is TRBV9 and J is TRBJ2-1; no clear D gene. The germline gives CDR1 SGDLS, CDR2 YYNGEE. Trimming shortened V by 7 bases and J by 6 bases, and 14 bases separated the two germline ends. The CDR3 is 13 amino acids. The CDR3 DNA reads TGTGCCAGCGGTCCAGACTTCGGCAATGAGCAGTTCTTC. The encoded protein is CASGPDFGNEQFF.

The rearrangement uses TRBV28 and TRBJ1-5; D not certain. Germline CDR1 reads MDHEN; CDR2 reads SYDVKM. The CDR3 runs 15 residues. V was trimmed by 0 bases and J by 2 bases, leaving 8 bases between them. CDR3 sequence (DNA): TGTGCCAGCAGTTTATGGGCTGAACGCAATCAGCCCCAGCATTTT. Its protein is CASSLWAERNQPQHF.

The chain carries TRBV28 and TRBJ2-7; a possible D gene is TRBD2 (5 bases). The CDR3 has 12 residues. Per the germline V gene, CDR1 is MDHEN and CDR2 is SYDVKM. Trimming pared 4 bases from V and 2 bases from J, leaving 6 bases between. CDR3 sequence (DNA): TGTGCCAGCAGTTCGGGAACCTACGAGCAGTACTTC. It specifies CASSSGTYEQYF. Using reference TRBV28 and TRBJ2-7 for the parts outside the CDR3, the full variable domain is DVKVTQSSRYLVKRTGEKVFLECVQDMDHENMFWYRQDPGLGLRLIYFSYDVKMKEKGDIPEGYSVSREKKERFSLILESASTNQTSMYLCASSSGTYEQYFGPGTRLTVT.

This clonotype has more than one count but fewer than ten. CDR3 protein: CATNIGMENIQYF. The CDR3 DNA reads as TGTGCCACCAATATAGGGATGGAAAACATTCAGTACTTC. V usage is TRBV6-2 or TRBV6-3 and J usage is TRBJ2-4, with D unclear. The CDR3 sequence is 13 residues long. Germline V gene lookup returns CDR1 MNHEY and CDR2 SVGEGT. V lost 10 bases and J lost 5, with 15 bases in between.

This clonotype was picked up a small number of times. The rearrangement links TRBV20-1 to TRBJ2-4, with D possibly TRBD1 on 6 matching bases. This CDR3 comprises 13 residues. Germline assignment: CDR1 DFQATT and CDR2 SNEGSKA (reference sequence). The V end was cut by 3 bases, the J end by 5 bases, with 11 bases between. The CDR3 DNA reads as TGCAGTGCTAGTCAGGGGCGGGAAAACATTCAGTACTTC. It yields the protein CSASQGRENIQYF.

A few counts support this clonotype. CDR3 DNA: TGTGCCAGCAGTACCGCCTTTCCGGGAAACACCATATATTTT. This encodes CASSTAFPGNTIYF. The genes are TRBV6-6 and TRBJ1-3; D gene ambiguous. Germline CDR1 MNHNY, CDR2 SVGAGI (reference sequence). The CDR3 spans 14 residues. Trimming shortened V by 5 bases and J by 4 bases, and 12 bases separated the two germline ends.

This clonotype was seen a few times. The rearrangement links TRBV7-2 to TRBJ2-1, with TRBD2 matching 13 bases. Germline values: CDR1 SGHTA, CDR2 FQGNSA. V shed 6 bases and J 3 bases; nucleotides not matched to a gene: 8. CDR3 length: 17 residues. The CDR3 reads CASRLAGGPLGYNEQFF. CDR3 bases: TGTGCCAGCAGACTAGCGGGAGGGCCCCTGGGCTACAATGAGCAGTTCTTC. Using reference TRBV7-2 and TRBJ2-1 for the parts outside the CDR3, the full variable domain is GAGVSQSPSNKVTEKGKDVELRCDPISGHTALYWYRQSLGQGLEFLIYFQGNSAPDKSGLPSDRFSAERTGGSVSTLTIQRTQQEDSAVYLCASRLAGGPLGYNEQFFGPGTRLTVL.

CDR3 sequence reads: CAISGSGRQLTGELFF. DNA for the CDR3: TGTGCCATCAGTGGTAGCGGGAGGCAACTCACCGGGGAGCTGTTTTTT. The chain combines TRBV10-3 with TRBJ2-2; 10 bases align to TRBD2. Germline lookup yields CDR1 ENHRY and CDR2 SYGVKD. V trimming: 4 bases; J trimming: 4 bases; junction bases outside the gene matches: 6. This CDR3 has 16 residues.

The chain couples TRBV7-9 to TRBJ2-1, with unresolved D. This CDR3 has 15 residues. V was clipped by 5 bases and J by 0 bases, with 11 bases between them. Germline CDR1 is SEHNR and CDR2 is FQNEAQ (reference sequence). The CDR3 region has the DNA TGTGCCAGCAGCCCGAGACCAATCTCCTACAATGAGCAGTTCTTC. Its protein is CASSPRPISYNEQFF. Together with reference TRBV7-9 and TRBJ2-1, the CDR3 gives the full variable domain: DTGVSQNPRHKITKRGQNVTFRCDPISEHNRLYWYRQTLGQGPEFLTYFQNEAQLEKSRLLSDRFSAERPKGSFSTLEIQRTEQGDSAMYLCASSPRPISYNEQFFGPGTRLTVL.

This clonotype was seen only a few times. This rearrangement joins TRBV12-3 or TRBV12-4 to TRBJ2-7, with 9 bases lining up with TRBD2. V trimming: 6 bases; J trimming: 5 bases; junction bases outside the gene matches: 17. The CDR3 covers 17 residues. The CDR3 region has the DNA TGTGCCAGCAGAATGACTGCGACTAGCGGAACTGCTCACGAGCAGTACTTC. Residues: CASRMTATSGTAHEQYF.

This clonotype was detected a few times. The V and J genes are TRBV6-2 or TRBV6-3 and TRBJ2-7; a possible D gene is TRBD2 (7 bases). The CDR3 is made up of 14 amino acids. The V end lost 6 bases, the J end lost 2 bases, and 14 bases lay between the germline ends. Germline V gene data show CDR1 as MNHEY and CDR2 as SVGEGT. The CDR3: CASRRGGLPYEQYF. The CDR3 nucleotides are TGTGCCAGCAGGAGGGGGGGCCTACCCTACGAGCAGTACTTC.

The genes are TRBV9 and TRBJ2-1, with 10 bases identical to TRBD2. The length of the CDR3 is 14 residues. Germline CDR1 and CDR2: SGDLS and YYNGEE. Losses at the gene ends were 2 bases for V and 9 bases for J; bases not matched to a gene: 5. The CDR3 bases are TGTGCCAGCAGCGTTTGGACTAGCGGCGGTGAGCAGTTCTTC. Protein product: CASSVWTSGGEQFF.

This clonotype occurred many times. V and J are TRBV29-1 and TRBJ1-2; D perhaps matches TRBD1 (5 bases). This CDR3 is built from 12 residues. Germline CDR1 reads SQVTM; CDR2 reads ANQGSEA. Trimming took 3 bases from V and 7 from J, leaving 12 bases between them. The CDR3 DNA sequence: TGCAGCGTTGATCCGCAGGGCAGTGGCTACACCTTC. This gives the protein CSVDPQGSGYTF.

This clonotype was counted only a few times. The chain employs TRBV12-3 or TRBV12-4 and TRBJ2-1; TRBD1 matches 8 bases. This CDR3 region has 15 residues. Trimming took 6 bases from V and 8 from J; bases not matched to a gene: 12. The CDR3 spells CASSHRTGYVDEQFF. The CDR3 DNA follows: TGTGCCAGCAGCCACCGGACAGGGTACGTCGATGAGCAGTTCTTC.

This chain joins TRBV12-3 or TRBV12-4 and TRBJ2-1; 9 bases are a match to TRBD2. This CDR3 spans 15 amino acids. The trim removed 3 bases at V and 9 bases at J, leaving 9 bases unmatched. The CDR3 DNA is TGTGCCAGCAGTTTCGGTCTAGCGGGAACGAGTGAGCAGTTCTTC. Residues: CASSFGLAGTSEQFF.